The 27 T cell receptor beta chains below all came from one sample that was sequenced in a study of a mutant IDH1 vaccine in newly diagnosed glioma. Time point denoted: baseline, week 1 (first vaccination visit). Treatment noted: pre-vaccination baseline after standard-of-care therapy. Profiling relied on immunoSEQ multiplex PCR, and the TCRdb table lists in-frame clones only, not all of them. The sample yields approximately 92,000 clones, around 80% seen once. The sequenced sample was PBMCs, obtained from a glioma patient treated with radiotherapy, temozolomide or both. The receptors shown here come from a man aged 40-50 years with glioma.

The chain couples TRBV7-3 to TRBJ2-3; 7 bases line up with TRBD2. J lost 0 bases, V lost 5 bases, and 14 bases had no gene match. CDR3 length equals 18 residues. CDR1 and CDR2 from the germline V gene are SGHTA and FQGTGA. The CDR3 region has the DNA TGTGCCAGCAGCCCCCGGGCTAGCGGAGATCCTAGCACAGATACGCAGTATTTT. Its protein product is CASSPRASGDPSTDTQYF.

The chain combines TRBV7-6 with TRBJ2-3; D gene ambiguous. Germline lookup yields CDR1 SGHVS and CDR2 FNYEAQ. V was clipped by 0 bases and J by 6 bases, with 7 bases between them. This CDR3 has 13 amino acids. The CDR3 DNA reads as TGTGCCAGCAGCTTAGCCCCCGGGGATACGCAGTATTTT. Translating gives CASSLAPGDTQYF. Supplemented by reference TRBV7-6 and TRBJ2-3, the full variable domain reads GAGVSQSPRYKVTKRGQDVALRCDPISGHVSLYWYRQALGQGPEFLTYFNYEAQQDKSGLPNDRFSAERPEGSISTLTIQRTEQRDSAMYRCASSLAPGDTQYFGPGTRLTVL.

The rearrangement links TRBV4-2 to TRBJ2-3; D remains unclear. CDR1 is LGHNA, CDR2 YNFKEQ, per germline. This CDR3 region has 14 residues. Trimming stripped 2 bases from V and 1 base from J, with 7 bases between. CDR3 sequence (DNA): TGTGCCAGCAGCCAATTCTCGGGCACAGATACGCAGTATTTT. Protein sequence: CASSQFSGTDTQYF.

The genes are TRBV28 and TRBJ2-7; the match to TRBD2 covers 7 bases. Per germline, CDR1 MDHEN and CDR2 SYDVKM. J gave up 0 bases and V 3 bases, and 14 bases lay outside the gene matches. There are 18 residues in the CDR3. This CDR3 reads CASSFIGVAGYSSYEQYF. The CDR3, as DNA: TGTGCCAGCAGTTTCATAGGGGTAGCGGGTTATAGCTCCTACGAGCAGTACTTC. Full variable domain (remainder filled in from reference TRBV28 and TRBJ2-7): DVKVTQSSRYLVKRTGEKVFLECVQDMDHENMFWYRQDPGLGLRLIYFSYDVKMKEKGDIPEGYSVSREKKERFSLILESASTNQTSMYLCASSFIGVAGYSSYEQYFGPGTRLTVT.

The chain recombines TRBV9 with TRBJ2-1; 8 bases map to TRBD2. Germline trimming cut 0 bases from V and 7 bases from J; bases unmatched to any gene: 9. Germline loops: CDR1 SGDLS, CDR2 YYNGEE. The CDR3 is 16 amino acids. The CDR3 region is CASSVVVGLEGNEQFF. CDR3 DNA: TGTGCCAGCAGCGTAGTTGTGGGACTAGAAGGGAATGAGCAGTTCTTC.

The sample holds many counts of this clone. The rearrangement uses TRBV5-5 and TRBJ1-5; no clear D. Looked up from germline, CDR1 is SGHKS and CDR2 is YYEKEE (reference sequence). Trimming took off 4 bases at V and 0 bases at J, with 17 bases between the two ends. The CDR3 has 17 residues. The CDR3 protein is CASSLTMADYSNQPQHF. CDR3 nucleotide sequence: TGTGCCAGCAGCCTCACGATGGCAGACTATAGCAATCAGCCCCAGCATTTT.

The rearrangement joins TRBV28 to TRBJ1-1; D possibly corresponds to TRBD1 (5 bases). The germline V gene has CDR1 MDHEN and CDR2 SYDVKM. With 10 bases removed from V and 1 base from J, the gap between germline ends came to 22 bases. The CDR3 length is 16 residues. The CDR3 here is CAINKSRGLTNTEAFF. CDR3 nucleotide sequence: TGTGCCATCAACAAATCCCGGGGCTTGACGAACACTGAAGCTTTCTTT.

The V and J genes are TRBV7-9 and TRBJ1-6; D unresolved. Between the trimmed V and J ends, which lost 1 base and 6 bases, there was a span of 10 bases. The CDR3 is made up of 15 amino acids. CDR1 is SEHNR and CDR2 is FQNEAQ in the germline V gene (reference sequence). This CDR3 is CASSLEDGFNSPLHF. CDR3 in DNA: TGTGCCAGCAGCTTAGAGGACGGATTTAATTCACCCCTCCACTTT.

V and J are TRBV7-2 and TRBJ2-6, with D perhaps TRBD1 or TRBD2 (5 bases each). Germline V gene data show CDR1 as SGHTA and CDR2 as FQGNSA. CDR3 length: 16 amino acids. Trimming shortened V by 5 bases and J by 0 bases, and 11 bases separated the two germline ends. For the CDR3, the DNA is TGTGCCAGCAGCATCGCAGGGACCTCTGGGGCCAACGTCCTGACTTTC. It translates to CASSIAGTSGANVLTF. The full variable domain, completed using reference TRBV7-2 and TRBJ2-6, is GAGVSQSPSNKVTEKGKDVELRCDPISGHTALYWYRQSLGQGLEFLIYFQGNSAPDKSGLPSDRFSAERTGGSVSTLTIQRTQQEDSAVYLCASSIAGTSGANVLTFGAGSRLTVL.

This clone was seen more than once but under ten times. The V gene is TRBV30, the J gene TRBJ2-4; TRBD2 is a possible D gene (6 bases). Germline CDR1 is GTSNPN and CDR2 is SVGIG (reference sequence). The length of the CDR3 is 13 residues. V was clipped by 0 bases and J by 8 bases, with 11 bases between them. The CDR3, as DNA: TGTGCCTGGAGTGTATACGGCGGGGACATTCAGTACTTC. Amino acids: CAWSVYGGDIQYF.

This chain connects TRBV7-9 to TRBJ2-7, with D possibly called TRBD1 or TRBD2 (5 bases each). The length of the CDR3 is 13 residues. V shed 7 bases and J shed 0 bases, with 10 bases lying between them. CDR1 SEHNR and CDR2 FQNEAQ come from the germline V gene (reference sequence). The CDR3 region has the DNA TGTGCCAGCACCGGGGACGCCTCCTACGAGCAGTACTTC. Encoded protein: CASTGDASYEQYF.

V gene TRBV15 combines with J gene TRBJ2-7, with TRBD1 matching 12 bases. Losses at the gene ends were 4 bases for V and 7 bases for J; bases not matched to a gene: 8. In germline, CDR1 is LNHNV, CDR2 YYDKDF (reference sequence). The CDR3 totals 15 residues. The CDR3: CATSKPGQGAREQYF. DNA of the CDR3: TGTGCCACCAGCAAGCCGGGACAGGGGGCGAGAGAGCAGTACTTC.

There are a few counts of this clone. J is TRBJ2-7 and V is TRBV7-6; 7 nucleotides agree with TRBD2. Germline V gives CDR1 SGHVS, CDR2 FNYEAQ. CDR3 length: 15 amino acids. With 4 bases clipped from V and 5 bases from J, the junction kept 11 bases outside the gene matches. The CDR3 reads CASSSDPTSSHEQYF. As DNA, the CDR3 is TGTGCCAGCAGCTCCGATCCGACTAGCAGCCACGAGCAGTACTTC.

The chain joins TRBV27 to TRBJ2-7; D perhaps matches TRBD2 (6 bases). Germline CDR1 and CDR2: MNHEY and SMNVEV (reference sequence). There are 15 residues in the CDR3. V lost 5 bases, J lost 5 bases, and 19 bases lay in between. The CDR3 region has the DNA TGTGCCAGCAGTCCAAGATACCGCCGCGGGGACGAGCAGTACTTC. Encoded protein: CASSPRYRRGDEQYF.

The chain uses TRBV7-2 and TRBJ1-5, with 7 bases matching TRBD1. The CDR3 length is 14 residues. CDR1 is SGHTA, CDR2 FQGNSA, per germline. Losses at the gene ends were 1 base for V and 6 bases for J; bases not matched to a gene: 3. CDR3 nucleotides: TGTGCCAGCAGCTTAGAGGGGGCGGGTCAGCCCCAGCATTTT. Its protein is CASSLEGAGQPQHF.

V is TRBV19 and J is TRBJ1-5; possibly TRBD1 for D (6 bases). The V gene lost 5 bases and the J gene lost 5 bases, with 22 bases spanning the gap. This CDR3 has 17 amino acids. CDR1 and CDR2 (germline): LNHDA, SQIVND (reference sequence). The CDR3 DNA reads TGTGCCAGTAGTCCCCGACGGGGGGCGGTTCAAGATCAGCCCCAGCATTTT. Translated: CASSPRRGAVQDQPQHF.

This sequence joins TRBV7-2 and TRBJ2-5; 9 bases are a match to TRBD2. Germline V CDR1 and CDR2: SGHTA, FQGNSA. The CDR3 extends over 19 amino acids. V dropped 1 base and J dropped 4; count of bases not matched to a gene: 16. The CDR3 spells CASSLVLGSGSIGRETQYF. The CDR3 coding sequence is TGTGCCAGCAGCTTAGTCCTCGGTAGCGGGAGTATAGGTCGAGAGACCCAGTACTTC. Combining the CDR3 with reference TRBV7-2 and TRBJ2-5 gives the whole variable domain GAGVSQSPSNKVTEKGKDVELRCDPISGHTALYWYRQSLGQGLEFLIYFQGNSAPDKSGLPSDRFSAERTGGSVSTLTIQRTQQEDSAVYLCASSLVLGSGSIGRETQYFGPGTRLLVL.

This clone was detected a few times. The chain recombines TRBV19 with TRBJ2-7, with a weak D call TRBD2 (6 bases). The germline CDR1 and CDR2 sequences are LNHDA and SQIVND (reference sequence). The CDR3 extends over 15 amino acids. V shed 4 bases and J shed 0 bases, with 13 bases lying between them. CDR3 in amino acids: CASSTGTLSSYEQYF. The CDR3 DNA reads TGTGCCAGTAGTACCGGGACTTTGAGCTCCTACGAGCAGTACTTC.

This clone appeared a few times. This CDR3 is CASSFDSNQPQHF. The CDR3 DNA sequence: TGTGCCAGCAGCTTCGACAGTAATCAGCCCCAGCATTTT. The rearrangement joins TRBV7-8 to TRBJ1-5, with D tentatively TRBD1 (5 bases). V was cut by 3 bases and J by 4 bases, with 7 bases left in between. The CDR3 runs 13 residues. The germline V gene has CDR1 SGHVS and CDR2 FQNEAQ.

This clone showed up just a few times. The rearrangement joins TRBV19 to TRBJ2-2; D gene ambiguous. V was clipped by 5 bases and J by 0 bases, with 7 bases between them. Germline loops: CDR1 LNHDA, CDR2 SQIVND (reference sequence). The CDR3 sequence is 14 residues long. The CDR3 DNA reads as TGTGCCAGTAGTTTCACAGCGAACACCGGGGAGCTGTTTTTT. Its protein product is CASSFTANTGELFF.

V is TRBV28 and J is TRBJ2-7; TRBD1 matches 9 bases. The CDR3 loop spans 16 amino acids. V lost 9 bases to trimming and J lost 0 bases; unmatched junction nucleotides: 12. Germline lookup yields CDR1 MDHEN and CDR2 SYDVKM. The DNA for the CDR3 is TGTGCCAGTAACCCTCCCCAGGGACAGGGCTCCTACGAGCAGTACTTC. Its protein is CASNPPQGQGSYEQYF.

The chain combines TRBV19 with TRBJ2-7, with D possibly being TRBD1 (6 bases). The CDR3 is made up of 15 amino acids. Germline V gene data show CDR1 as LNHDA and CDR2 as SQIVND (reference sequence). Between the trimmed V and J ends, which lost 6 bases and 3 bases, there was a span of 18 bases. The CDR3 coding sequence is TGTGCCAGTAGCATGGTCTACAGGGTGGGCTACGAGCAGTACTTC. It translates to CASSMVYRVGYEQYF.

V is TRBV19 and J is TRBJ1-6; TRBD1 is a possible D gene (5 bases). Germline V gene lookup returns CDR1 LNHDA and CDR2 SQIVND (reference sequence). The V and J ends lost 5 bases and 7 bases respectively, with 12 bases between them. This CDR3 contains 14 residues. In DNA, the CDR3 is TGTGCCAGTAGTTTTCGGGGCCCCAATTCACCCCTCCACTTT. This codes for CASSFRGPNSPLHF. The variable domain in full, with the rest retrieved from reference TRBV19 and TRBJ1-6, is DGGITQSPKYLFRKEGQNVTLSCEQNLNHDAMYWYRQDPGQGLRLIYYSQIVNDFQKGDIAEGYSVSREKKESFPLTVTSAQKNPTAFYLCASSFRGPNSPLHFGNGTRLTVT.

The rearrangement uses TRBV18 and TRBJ2-7; D is ambiguous. V lost 4 bases and J 2 bases, leaving 12 bases between the germline ends. The length of the CDR3 is 14 residues. Per germline, CDR1 KGHSH and CDR2 LQKENI. The DNA of the CDR3 is TGTGCCAGCTCACGGACGGACCTCGCCTACGAGCAGTACTTC. This sequence encodes CASSRTDLAYEQYF.

The rearrangement joins TRBV5-6 to TRBJ1-4; D gene uncertain. The V end was cut by 8 bases, the J end by 0 bases, with 11 bases between. The CDR3 contains 14 residues. Germline CDR1 and CDR2: SGHDT and YYEEEE. The CDR3 spells CASQRVATNEKLFF. CDR3 DNA: TGTGCCAGTCAACGGGTGGCAACTAATGAAAAACTGTTTTTT.

This clone showed up just once. The CDR3 loop reads CASSFPGAFSEQYF. Written as DNA, the CDR3 is TGTGCCAGCAGTTTTCCGGGGGCGTTCTCCGAGCAGTACTTC. This chain links TRBV27 with TRBJ2-7; D possibly uses TRBD1 or TRBD2 (6 bases each). CDR1 is MNHEY, CDR2 SMNVEV, per germline (reference sequence). This CDR3 is 14 amino acids long. Between the trimmed V and J ends, which lost 3 bases and 6 bases, there was a span of 15 bases.

The chain combines TRBV7-6 with TRBJ2-3; tentative D call: TRBD2 (6 bases). This CDR3 is built from 14 residues. V was trimmed by 5 bases and J by 6 bases, leaving 15 bases between them. CDR1 and CDR2 (germline): SGHVS, FNYEAQ. The chain's CDR3 is CASSPTRAGDTQYF. CDR3 coding DNA: TGTGCCAGCAGCCCCACCCGGGCGGGGGATACGCAGTATTTT.